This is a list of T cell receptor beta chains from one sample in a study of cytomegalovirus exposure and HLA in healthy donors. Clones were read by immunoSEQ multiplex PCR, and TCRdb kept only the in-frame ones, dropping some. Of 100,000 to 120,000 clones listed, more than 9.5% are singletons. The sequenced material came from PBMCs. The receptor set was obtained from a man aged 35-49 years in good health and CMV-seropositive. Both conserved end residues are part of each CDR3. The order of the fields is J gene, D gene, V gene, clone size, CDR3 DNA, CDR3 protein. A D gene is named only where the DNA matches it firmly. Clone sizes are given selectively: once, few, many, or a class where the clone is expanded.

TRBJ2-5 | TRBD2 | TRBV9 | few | TGTGCCAGCAGCGTAGACGCGACTAGCTTCTCCGAGACCCAGTACTTC | CASSVDATSFSETQYF
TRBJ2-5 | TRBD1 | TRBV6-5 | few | TGTGCCAGCAGTCCCCAAGGGACAGGAGAGACCCAGTACTTC | CASSPQGTGETQYF
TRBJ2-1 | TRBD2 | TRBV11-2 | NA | TGTGCCAGCAGCTTATGGCGGGAGGAAGGCAATGAGCAGTTCTTC | CASSLWREEGNEQFF
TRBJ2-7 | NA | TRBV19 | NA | TGTGCCAGTAGTACTTCCGGGAGCCCTCTCGGGGGCTACGAGCAGTACTTC | CASSTSGSPLGGYEQYF
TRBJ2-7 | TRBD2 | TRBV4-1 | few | TGCGCCAGCAGCCCGTTAGCGGGAGCCTCCTACGAGCAGTACTTC | CASSPLAGASYEQYF
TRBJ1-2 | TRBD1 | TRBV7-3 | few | TGTGCCAGCAGCTTATCACAGGGGCACGGTGGCTACACCTTC | CASSLSQGHGGYTF
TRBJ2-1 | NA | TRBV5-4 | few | TGTGCCAGCAGCTTGCGGTATGAGCAGTTCTTC | CASSLRYEQFF
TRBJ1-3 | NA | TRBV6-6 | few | TGTGCCAGCCTCCAGGGTTACTCTGGAAACACCATATATTTT | CASLQGYSGNTIYF
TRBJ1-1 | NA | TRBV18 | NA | TGTGCCAGCTCACCAGCGGGTAGGCCCGACACTGAAGCTTTCTTT | CASSPAGRPDTEAFF
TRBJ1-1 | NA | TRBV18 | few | TGTGCCAGCTCACCCTGGCGGGGGGGGATGGGCACTGAAGCTTTCTTT | CASSPWRGGMGTEAFF